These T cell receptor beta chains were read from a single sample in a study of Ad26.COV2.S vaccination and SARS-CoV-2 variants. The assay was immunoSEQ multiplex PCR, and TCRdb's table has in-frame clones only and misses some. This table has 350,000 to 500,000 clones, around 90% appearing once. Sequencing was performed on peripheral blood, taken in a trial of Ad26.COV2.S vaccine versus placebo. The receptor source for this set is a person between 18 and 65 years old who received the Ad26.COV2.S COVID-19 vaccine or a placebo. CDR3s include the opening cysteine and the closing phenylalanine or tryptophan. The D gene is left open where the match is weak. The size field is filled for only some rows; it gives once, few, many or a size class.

TGTGCCAGCAGTTCTATAGGGACTAGCGGGAGTAGGCAGTTCTTC | CASSSIGTSGSRQFF | TRBV27 | NA | TRBJ2-1 | TRBD2
TGTGCCATCACCCGGGACGAAAACAATGAGCAGTTCTTC | CAITRDENNEQFF | TRBV10-3 | NA | TRBJ2-1 | NA
TGCGCCAGCAGCCAAGAGACAGGAATTTATAATTCACCCCTCCACTTT | CASSQETGIYNSPLHF | TRBV4-3 | NA | TRBJ1-6 | NA
TGTGCCAGCAGTTTCGGTAGCGCATACGAGCAGTACTTC | CASSFGSAYEQYF | TRBV12-3/TRBV12-4 | NA | TRBJ2-7 | NA
TGTGCCAGCAGCTTAGATGCCGATTCCTACGAGCAGTACTTC | CASSLDADSYEQYF | TRBV11-2 | few | TRBJ2-7 | NA
TGCGCCAGCAGCCCTGGGGTAATCACCGGGGAGCTGTTTTTT | CASSPGVITGELFF | TRBV5-1 | NA | TRBJ2-2 | NA
TGTGCCAGCAGTTGGACAGGGGGGATTCAGCCCCAGCATTTT | CASSWTGGIQPQHF | TRBV6-2/TRBV6-3 | few | TRBJ1-5 | TRBD1
TGTGCCAGCAGCTTGCAAGAGGACTTGACCTACAATGAGCAGTTCTTC | CASSLQEDLTYNEQFF | TRBV7-9 | NA | TRBJ2-1 | NA
TGTGCCAGCAGTTTAAGGTCAGAGACATTCTCTGGGGCCAACGTCCTGACTTTC | CASSLRSETFSGANVLTF | TRBV27 | once | TRBJ2-6 | NA
TGTGCCAGCAGCTTGGGGATAGCGGGAGGCACAGATACGCAGTATTTT | CASSLGIAGGTDTQYF | TRBV5-5 | NA | TRBJ2-3 | TRBD2
TGCGCCAGCAGCCAAGCTCGGGTCCAAACCGACTATGGCTACACCTTC | CASSQARVQTDYGYTF | TRBV4-1 | NA | TRBJ1-2 | NA
TGTGCCAGCAGCCGGGACAGGGAATCTACTGAAGCTTTCTTT | CASSRDRESTEAFF | TRBV7-2 | NA | TRBJ1-1 | TRBD1
TGTGCCATCAGTATTAGCCCACTAGCGGGAGGTAATGAGCAGTTCTTC | CAISISPLAGGNEQFF | TRBV10-3 | once | TRBJ2-1 | TRBD2
TGTGCCAGCAGTTACTCGGACACCTATCAGCCCCAGCATTTT | CASSYSDTYQPQHF | TRBV6-5 | NA | TRBJ1-5 | NA
TGTGCCAGCAGTCTCGACAGCAATCAGCCCCAGCATTTT | CASSLDSNQPQHF | TRBV7-8 | NA | TRBJ1-5 | NA
TGTGCCAGCAGCTTCCGCACAGGGGGCAATCAGCCCCAGCATTTT | CASSFRTGGNQPQHF | TRBV7-2 | NA | TRBJ1-5 | TRBD1
TGCGCCAGCAGCATGGGACAGTTGAATGAGCAGTTCTTC | CASSMGQLNEQFF | TRBV5-1 | NA | TRBJ2-1 | TRBD1
TGTGCCAGCAGCTTAGTCCAGGGGAGTTCTGGGGCCAACGTCCTGACTTTC | CASSLVQGSSGANVLTF | TRBV7-8 | NA | TRBJ2-6 | NA
TGTGCCAGCAGCTTGGCCGAGTGGGAGAGGAATGAGCAGTTCTTC | CASSLAEWERNEQFF | TRBV5-4 | once | TRBJ2-1 | NA
TGTGCCAGCAGCCCTCGCGGTCCCCATGGCTACACCTTC | CASSPRGPHGYTF | TRBV27 | NA | TRBJ1-2 | NA
TGTGCCACACATCTAGGGCCCTACGAGCAGTACTTC | CATHLGPYEQYF | TRBV6-5 | NA | TRBJ2-7 | NA
TGTGCCAGCAGCGTAGGGGGAGAAGAGACCCAGTACTTC | CASSVGGEETQYF | TRBV9 | NA | TRBJ2-5 | NA
TGTGCCAGCAGCTACCCTAGCGGGAGCTACGAGCAGTACTTC | CASSYPSGSYEQYF | TRBV21-1 | NA | TRBJ2-7 | NA
TGTGCCAGCTCGTCTTCCTACGAGCAGTACTTC | CASSSSYEQYF | TRBV18 | NA | TRBJ2-7 | NA